This entry lists 27 T cell receptor beta chains sequenced from one sample in a study of T cells in Graves' hyperthyroidism and ophthalmopathy. Researchers took RNA transcripts and amplified the TCR beta CDR3 regions from them. TCR CDR3 regions were first amplified by RT-PCR with HTBI primers. TCRdb redid the calling of the multiplex PCR reads with MiXCR, one entry per CDR3 protein. The data contain about 610,000 distinct CDR3 sequences, about 15% of them singletons. Sequencing was done on a sample of blood. The receptor source for this set is a woman in her 40s with Graves' ophthalmopathy.

This chain links TRBV4-3 with TRBJ2-7; TRBD2 is a possible D gene (6 bases). Trimming removed 4 bases at V and 2 bases at J, with 18 bases between. Per the germline V gene, CDR1 is LGHNA and CDR2 is YSLEER. The CDR3 totals 16 residues. CDR3 nucleotide sequence: TGCGCCAGCAGCCCCACAAGAGGAGGGCCGGCCTACGAGCAGTACTTC. Amino acids: CASSPTRGGPAYEQYF.

This clonotype was seen ten or more times. This may be a read error: a much more frequent sequence differs by one nucleotide. This chain connects TRBV7-6 to TRBJ2-7; 9 bases fit TRBD1. The CDR3 runs to 15 residues. Germline lookup yields CDR1 SGHVS and CDR2 FNYEAQ. J was trimmed by 4 bases and V by 1 base; bases with no gene match: 5. The CDR3 nucleotides read TGTGCCAGCAGCTTAGGGGGGACAGGGATGTACGAGCAGTACTTC. Translation: CASSLGGTGMYEQYF.

The table lists this clonotype with many counts. The rearrangement links TRBV19 to TRBJ1-1, with D uncertain. Germline-derived CDR1 and CDR2 are LNHDA and SQIVND (reference sequence). Trimming took 1 base from V and 2 from J, leaving 11 bases between them. The CDR3 is made up of 15 amino acids. This CDR3 reads CASSIARTANTEAFF. The CDR3 nucleotides are TGTGCCAGTAGTATAGCCCGGACGGCTAACACTGAAGCTTTCTTT.

In this sample, this clonotype turned up many times. The J gene is TRBJ2-7, the V gene TRBV6-5; D remains unclear. CDR1 MNHEY and CDR2 SVGAGI come from the germline V gene. The CDR3 runs to 12 residues. V lost 7 bases, J lost 5 bases, and 12 bases lay in between. The CDR3 DNA sequence: TGTGCCAGCAAGTCGACCCCCCACGAGCAGTACTTC. Translating gives CASKSTPHEQYF.

This clonotype was detected many times. CDR3 loop: CASSYFPGTVVEAFF. The DNA of the CDR3 is TGTGCCAGCAGTTACTTTCCCGGGACAGTAGTTGAAGCTTTCTTT. The V gene is TRBV6-5, the J gene TRBJ1-1, with 7 nucleotides matching TRBD1. With 1 base clipped from V and 7 bases from J, the junction kept 9 bases outside the gene matches. The CDR3 loop spans 15 amino acids. Germline-derived CDR1 and CDR2 are MNHEY and SVGAGI.

This clonotype was found many times. The chain carries TRBV29-1 and TRBJ2-7; D is undetermined. Germline V lookup: CDR1 SQVTM, CDR2 ANQGSEA. The ends were cut back, 4 bases at V and 1 base at J, with 8 bases in the middle. The CDR3 is 12 amino acids. As DNA, the CDR3 is TGCAGCGTTGTAGAACAGTCCTACGAGCAGTACTTC. It codes for CSVVEQSYEQYF.

The table lists this clonotype with many counts. The V gene is TRBV6-2 or TRBV6-3, the J gene TRBJ2-2; 8 nucleotides align to TRBD1. CDR1 MNHEY and CDR2 SVGEGT come from the germline V gene. Trimming at V came to 5 bases and at J to 5 bases, leaving 7 bases not matched to a gene. This CDR3 has 15 residues. This CDR3 reads CASSPTGGWTGELFF. Here the CDR3 DNA reads TGTGCCAGCAGTCCCACAGGGGGGTGGACCGGGGAGCTGTTTTTT.

As for this clonotype: One end of the junction varies from germline; a read error may be responsible. The chain joins TRBV2 to TRBJ1-2; D is possibly TRBD1 (6 bases). The CDR3 has 11 amino acids. The germline gives CDR1 SNHLY, CDR2 FYNNEI. CDR3 residues: CASSEGPGVNF. CDR3 bases: TGTGCCAGCAGTGAAGGGCCAGGGGTTAACTTC.

This clonotype was seen repeatedly, ten times or more. V usage is TRBV7-8 and J usage is TRBJ2-7; TRBD2 might be the D (5 bases). Per the germline V gene, CDR1 is SGHVS and CDR2 is FQNEAQ. The CDR3 is made up of 13 amino acids. Trimming cost V 3 bases and J 4 bases, with 10 bases left between them. CDR3 loop: CASSLGKRYEQYF. CDR3 DNA sequence: TGTGCCAGCAGCTTGGGCAAGCGGTACGAGCAGTACTTC.

The chain is built from TRBV24-1 and TRBJ2-7; D is possibly TRBD2 (5 bases). The CDR3 runs to 15 residues. Trimming removed 10 bases from V and 0 bases from J, with 18 bases in between. The V gene's germline CDR1 is KGHDR and CDR2 SFDVKD. CDR3 in DNA: TGTGCCACACAAGATTCTGGACGGGGCTCCTACGAGCAGTACTTC. This codes for CATQDSGRGSYEQYF.

This clonotype has a count of ten or more. The rearrangement uses TRBV20-1 and TRBJ1-5; 11 bases match TRBD1. Trimming removed 3 bases from V and 1 base from J; junction bases left unmatched: 8. Germline lookup yields CDR1 DFQATT and CDR2 SNEGSKA (reference sequence). The CDR3 covers 17 residues. CDR3 loop: CSARSGTGGRSNQPQHF. Written as DNA, the CDR3 is TGCAGTGCTAGGAGTGGGACAGGGGGTCGGAGCAATCAGCCCCAGCATTTT.

This clonotype showed up many times. The J gene is TRBJ2-5, the V gene TRBV29-1; 10 nucleotides line up with TRBD1. V lost 7 bases, J lost 4 bases, and 9 bases stayed unmatched. The germline CDR1 and CDR2 sequences are SQVTM and ANQGSEA. This CDR3 region has 14 residues. CDR3 protein: CSGDPTGGLETQYF. CDR3 nucleotide sequence: TGCAGCGGAGACCCGACAGGGGGCTTAGAGACCCAGTACTTC.

The CDR3, as DNA: TGTGCCAGCCGCGAACCGGGACAGGGGATGCACACTGAAGCTTTCTTT. It is translated as CASREPGQGMHTEAFF. This chain connects TRBV11-2 to TRBJ1-1; 10 bases line up with TRBD1. J was trimmed by 3 bases and V by 8 bases; bases with no gene match: 12. Germline V gives CDR1 SGHAT, CDR2 FQNNGV. CDR3 length equals 16 residues.

V is TRBV14 and J is TRBJ2-3, with D possibly TRBD2 on 5 matching bases. CDR1 is SGHDN and CDR2 is FVKESK in the germline V gene. This CDR3 region has 13 residues. Trimming left V 8 bases short and J 2 bases short, with 11 bases between. The CDR3 DNA sequence: TGTGCCAGCGGGAAGGGAGTCACAGATACGCAGTATTTT. Protein product: CASGKGVTDTQYF. The full variable domain, with the rest looked up from reference TRBV14 and TRBJ2-3, is EAGVTQFPSHSVIEKGQTVTLRCDPISGHDNLYWYRRVMGKEIKFLLHFVKESKQDESGMPNNRFLAERTGGTYSTLKVQPAELEDSGVYFCASGKGVTDTQYFGPGTRLTVL.

This clonotype has more than one count but fewer than ten. The V call is TRBV6-2 or TRBV6-3, the J call TRBJ1-3; D uncertain. This CDR3 spans 17 amino acids. The germline gives CDR1 MNHEY, CDR2 SVGEGT. The V and J ends lost 6 bases and 0 bases respectively, with 18 bases between them. Written as DNA, the CDR3 is TGTGCCAGCAGCCGCCAGGAGGCTGACTTCTCTGGAAACACCATATATTTT. Residues: CASSRQEADFSGNTIYF.

This clonotype occurred many times. The chain recombines TRBV20-1 with TRBJ1-5, with 11 bases aligning to TRBD1. J lost 5 bases, V lost 3 bases, and 3 bases had no gene match. CDR3 length: 14 residues. From germline, CDR1 is DFQATT and CDR2 SNEGSKA (reference sequence). CDR3 amino acids: CSASLGQGDQPQHF. The CDR3 region has the DNA TGCAGTGCTAGTCTGGGACAGGGGGATCAGCCCCAGCATTTT.

This clonotype was detected many times. This sequence joins TRBV27 and TRBJ2-2, with a possible D match to TRBD1 (6 bases). CDR3 length: 16 residues. V lost 3 bases and J 5 bases, leaving 16 bases between the germline ends. The germline gives CDR1 MNHEY, CDR2 SMNVEV (reference sequence). This CDR3 is CASSLTGTGWTGELFF. CDR3 DNA sequence: TGTGCCAGCAGTTTGACCGGCACAGGGTGGACCGGGGAGCTGTTTTTT.

This clonotype appeared a few times. The rearrangement uses TRBV6-5 and TRBJ2-5; 11 positions match TRBD2. The CDR3 has 16 amino acids. Per the germline V gene, CDR1 is MNHEY and CDR2 is SVGAGI. V shed 4 bases, J shed 1 base, and the junction held 5 bases outside the gene matches. CDR3 nucleotide sequence: TGTGCCAGCAGTTTGACTAGCGGGGACCTCCAAGAGACCCAGTACTTC. It codes for CASSLTSGDLQETQYF.

The chain has TRBV29-1 and TRBJ2-2; a weak D match, TRBD2 (7 bases). This CDR3 has 15 amino acids. Trimming cost V 4 bases and J 0 bases, with 12 bases left between them. The germline gives CDR1 SQVTM, CDR2 ANQGSEA. The CDR3 protein is CSVGGGRTNTGELFF. CDR3 nucleotides: TGCAGCGTTGGGGGGGGCAGAACGAACACCGGGGAGCTGTTTTTT.

V gene TRBV28 combines with J gene TRBJ2-7; TRBD1 matches 10 bases. CDR3 size: 18 residues. In germline, CDR1 is MDHEN, CDR2 SYDVKM. V shed 5 bases and J 2 bases; nucleotides not matched to a gene: 15. CDR3: CASSLPGQGIGGPYEQYF. DNA of the CDR3: TGTGCCAGCAGTCTGCCGGGACAGGGGATAGGAGGCCCCTACGAGCAGTACTTC. Supplemented by reference TRBV28 and TRBJ2-7, the full variable domain reads DVKVTQSSRYLVKRTGEKVFLECVQDMDHENMFWYRQDPGLGLRLIYFSYDVKMKEKGDIPEGYSVSREKKERFSLILESASTNQTSMYLCASSLPGQGIGGPYEQYFGPGTRLTVT.

In this sample, this clonotype turned up many times. The chain joins TRBV19 to TRBJ1-1; D gene uncertain. From germline, CDR1 is LNHDA and CDR2 SQIVND (reference sequence). CDR3 length: 13 amino acids. V was pared by 7 bases and J by 3 bases, with 12 bases between. The CDR3 DNA is TGTGCCAGTATAGACCTGCGGGACACTGAAGCTTTCTTT. Translated: CASIDLRDTEAFF.

J is TRBJ2-2 and V is TRBV12-3 or TRBV12-4; the D is unclear. Trimming removed 5 bases at V and 6 bases at J, with 13 bases between. CDR3 length: 14 residues. The CDR3 DNA follows: TGTGCCAGCAGTCCACGGCCTGGGGCCGGGGAGCTGTTTTTT. Its translation is CASSPRPGAGELFF.

This chain joins TRBV4-3 and TRBJ2-5; TRBD2 matches at 7 bases. CDR1 LGHNA and CDR2 YSLEER come from the germline V gene. V lost 1 base to trimming and J lost 5 bases; unmatched junction nucleotides: 7. The CDR3 spans 15 residues. Here the CDR3 reads CASSQGGGRGETQYF. The CDR3 nucleotides are TGCGCCAGCAGCCAAGGTGGCGGGAGAGGGGAGACCCAGTACTTC.

This clonotype has a count of ten or more. The rearrangement links TRBV27 to TRBJ2-7, with unresolved D. The CDR3 contains 15 residues. Germline CDR1 is MNHEY and CDR2 is SMNVEV (reference sequence). The V end was cut by 5 bases, the J end by 3 bases, with 17 bases between. CDR3 DNA sequence: TGTGCCAGCAGTCCGTTGATTTCCCCCGACTACGAGCAGTACTTC. Translation gives CASSPLISPDYEQYF.

The table lists this clonotype with many counts. A much larger clonotype is one base distant, so this may be a read error. V is TRBV7-6 and J is TRBJ2-7; 7 bases align to TRBD1. This CDR3 comprises 13 residues. The germline CDR1 and CDR2 sequences are SGHVS and FNYEAQ. V gave up 4 bases and J gave up 3 bases; unmatched junction bases: 3. CDR3 region: CASSSRDSYEQYF. CDR3 nucleotides: TGTGCCAGCAGCTCCCGGGACAGCTACGAGCAGTACTTC. Full variable domain (missing parts from reference TRBV7-6 and TRBJ2-7): GAGVSQSPRYKVTKRGQDVALRCDPISGHVSLYWYRQALGQGPEFLTYFNYEAQQDKSGLPNDRFSAERPEGSISTLTIQRTEQRDSAMYRCASSSRDSYEQYFGPGTRLTVT.

This clonotype was seen ten or more times. This chain uses TRBV12-3 or TRBV12-4 with TRBJ2-2; D is uncertain. The CDR3 contains 12 residues. The V end was cut by 7 bases, the J end by 0 bases, with 3 bases between. The CDR3 coding sequence is TGTGCCAGCAACCCGAACACCGGGGAGCTGTTTTTT. It encodes CASNPNTGELFF.

This clonotype was found many times. The rearrangement uses TRBV6-1 and TRBJ2-5, with 9 bases that match TRBD2. In germline, CDR1 is MNHNS, CDR2 SASEGT. With V trimmed by 0 bases and J by 5 bases, 7 bases remained unmatched. The CDR3 length is 16 residues. DNA for the CDR3: TGTGCCAGCAGTGAAGCGCGCGCGGGAGGGCCGGAGACCCAGTACTTC. Its translation: CASSEARAGGPETQYF.